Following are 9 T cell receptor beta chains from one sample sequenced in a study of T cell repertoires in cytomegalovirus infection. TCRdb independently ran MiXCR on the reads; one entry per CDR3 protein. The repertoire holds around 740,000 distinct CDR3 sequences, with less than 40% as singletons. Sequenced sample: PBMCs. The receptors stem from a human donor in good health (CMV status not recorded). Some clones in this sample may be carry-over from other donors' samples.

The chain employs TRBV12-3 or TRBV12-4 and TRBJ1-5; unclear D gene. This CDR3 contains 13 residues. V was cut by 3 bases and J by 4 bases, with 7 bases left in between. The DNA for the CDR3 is TGTGCCAGCAGTTTTGCCCGGAATCAGCCCCAGCATTTT. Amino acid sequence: CASSFARNQPQHF.

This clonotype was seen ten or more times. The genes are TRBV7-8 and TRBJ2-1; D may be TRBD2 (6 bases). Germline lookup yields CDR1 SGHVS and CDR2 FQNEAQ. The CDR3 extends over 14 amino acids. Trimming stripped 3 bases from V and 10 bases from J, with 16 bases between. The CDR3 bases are TGTGCCAGCAGCTTTCGCGGGACGGCGGGCGAGCAGTTCTTC. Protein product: CASSFRGTAGEQFF.

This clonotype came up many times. The CDR3 is CASSPPNGRERADTQYF. In DNA form, the CDR3 reads TGTGCCAGCAGCCCCCCGAACGGGAGGGAAAGGGCAGATACGCAGTATTTT. V and J are TRBV7-2 and TRBJ2-3, with TRBD2 identical over 8 bases. Germline V gives CDR1 SGHTA, CDR2 FQGNSA. This CDR3 spans 17 amino acids. Trimming took 5 bases from V and 4 from J; bases not matched to a gene: 14.

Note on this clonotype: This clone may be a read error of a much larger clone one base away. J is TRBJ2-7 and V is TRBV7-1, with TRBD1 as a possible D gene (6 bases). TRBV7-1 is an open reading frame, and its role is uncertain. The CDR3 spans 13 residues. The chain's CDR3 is CARSSFSTGEQYF. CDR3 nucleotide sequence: TGTGCCAGAAGCTCGTTCTCCACAGGGGAGCAGTACTTC.

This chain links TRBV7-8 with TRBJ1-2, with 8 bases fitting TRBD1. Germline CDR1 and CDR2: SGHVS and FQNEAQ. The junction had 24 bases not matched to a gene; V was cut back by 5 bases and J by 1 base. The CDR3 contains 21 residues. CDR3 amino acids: CASSLNRDRSDESDLNYGYTF. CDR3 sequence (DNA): TGTGCCAGCAGCCTAAACAGGGACAGGTCGGACGAAAGCGACCTTAACTATGGCTACACCTTC.

The CDR3 sequence: CASREYRDVTGAFF. DNA for the CDR3: TGTGCCAGCAGGGAGTACAGGGACGTGACGGGGGCTTTCTTT. The chain is built from TRBV28 and TRBJ1-1; tentatively, D is TRBD1 (6 bases). Germline V gene sequence: CDR1 MDHEN, CDR2 SYDVKM. The V gene lost 6 bases and the J gene lost 11 bases, with 22 bases spanning the gap. The CDR3 loop spans 14 amino acids.

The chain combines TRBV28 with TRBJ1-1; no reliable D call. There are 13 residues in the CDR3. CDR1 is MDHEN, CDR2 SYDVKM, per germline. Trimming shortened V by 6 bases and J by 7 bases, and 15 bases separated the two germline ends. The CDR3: CASRSTGNGEAFF. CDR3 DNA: TGTGCCAGCAGGTCAACGGGTAATGGTGAAGCTTTCTTT.

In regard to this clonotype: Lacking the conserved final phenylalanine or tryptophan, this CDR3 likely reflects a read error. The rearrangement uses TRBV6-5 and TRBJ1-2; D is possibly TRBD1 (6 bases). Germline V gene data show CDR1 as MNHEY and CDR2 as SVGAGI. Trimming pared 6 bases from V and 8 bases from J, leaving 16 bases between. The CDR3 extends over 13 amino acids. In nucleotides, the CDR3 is TGTGCCAGCAGCCGGGGCCTGACAGGAGGCTACACCATC. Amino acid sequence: CASSRGLTGGYTI.

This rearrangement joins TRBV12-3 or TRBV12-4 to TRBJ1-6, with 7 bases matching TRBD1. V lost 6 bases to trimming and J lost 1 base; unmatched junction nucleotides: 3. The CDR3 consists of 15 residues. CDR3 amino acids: CASRSTGSYNSPLHF. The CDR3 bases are TGTGCCAGCAGGTCGACAGGGTCCTATAATTCACCCCTCCACTTT.